The 27 T cell receptor beta chains listed next were all sequenced from one sample in a study of response to subunit inactivated influenza vaccine. TCRdb analysed the RT-PCR reads with MiXCR anew, one entry per CDR3 protein. This table holds about half a million distinct CDR3 sequences, approximately 7.7% found once. The sample was PBMCs from blood, taken roughly 24 months after vaccination. The receptors were gathered from a man aged 50 to 69 who received an inactivated influenza vaccine.

This sequence joins TRBV6-2 or TRBV6-3 and TRBJ1-1, with unresolved D. The CDR3 length is 16 residues. With 2 bases removed from V and 0 bases from J, the gap between germline ends came to 13 bases. The V gene's germline CDR1 is MNHEY and CDR2 SVGEGT. The CDR3 region is CASSYTSGRMNTEAFF. CDR3 nucleotides: TGTGCCAGCAGTTACACCTCCGGCCGCATGAACACTGAAGCTTTCTTT.

This chain uses TRBV9 with TRBJ2-1; a possible D gene is TRBD2 (7 bases). Germline V gives CDR1 SGDLS, CDR2 YYNGEE. The CDR3 extends over 15 amino acids. Trimming removed 0 bases at V and 10 bases at J, with 17 bases between. DNA for the CDR3: TGTGCCAGCAGCGTAGACCCAGCGGGGAGGGGGGAGCAGTTCTTC. It encodes CASSVDPAGRGEQFF.

The chain employs TRBV19 and TRBJ2-3, with TRBD2 matching 13 bases. This CDR3 region has 17 residues. V lost 5 bases, J lost 6 bases, and 11 bases stayed unmatched. Germline lookup yields CDR1 LNHDA and CDR2 SQIVND (reference sequence). CDR3: CASSATSGGVKVDTQYF. The CDR3 region has the DNA TGTGCCAGTAGTGCCACTAGCGGGGGGGTCAAGGTGGATACGCAGTATTTT.

V is TRBV24-1 and J is TRBJ2-3, with a possible D match to TRBD1 (6 bases). Germline assignment: CDR1 KGHDR and CDR2 SFDVKD. The CDR3 is 15 amino acids. Trimming took 5 bases from V and 4 from J, leaving 15 bases between them. CDR3 nucleotide sequence: TGTGCCACCAGTGCCCCCTGGACAGCCGCAGATACGCAGTATTTT. Protein sequence: CATSAPWTAADTQYF.

This clonotype was observed a few times. This chain links TRBV10-3 with TRBJ2-7; D is undetermined. V gave up 3 bases and J gave up 3 bases, with 3 bases separating them. The germline CDR1 and CDR2 sequences are ENHRY and SYGVKD. This CDR3 contains 11 residues. The CDR3 DNA is TGTGCCATCAGTGAAATCTACGAGCAGTACTTC. Amino acid sequence: CAISEIYEQYF.

This clonotype was seen ten or more times. The CDR3 sequence is CASSLTENTEAFF. The CDR3 DNA is TGTGCCAGCAGTTTGACAGAGAACACTGAAGCTTTCTTT. V gene TRBV3-1 combines with J gene TRBJ1-1; weak D call: TRBD1 (5 bases). CDR1 and CDR2 (germline): LGHDT, YNNKEL (reference sequence). Trimming cost V 6 bases and J 1 base, with 9 bases left between them. This CDR3 contains 13 residues.

The rearrangement joins TRBV18 to TRBJ2-1; D remains ambiguous. The V end was cut by 3 bases, the J end by 7 bases, with 7 bases between. Germline assignment: CDR1 KGHSH and CDR2 LQKENI. This CDR3 has 12 amino acids. The CDR3 coding sequence is TGTGCCAGCTCACCGAAGTGGAATGAGCAGTTCTTC. Translation gives CASSPKWNEQFF. Combining the CDR3 with reference TRBV18 and TRBJ2-1 gives the whole variable domain NAGVMQNPRHLVRRRGQEARLRCSPMKGHSHVYWYRQLPEEGLKFMVYLQKENIIDESGMPKERFSAEFPKEGPSILRIQQVVRGDSAAYFCASSPKWNEQFFGPGTRLTVL.

The gene calls are TRBV14 and TRBJ2-7, with D uncertain. V was pared by 4 bases and J by 7 bases, with 14 bases between. CDR3 size: 13 residues. CDR1 is SGHDN and CDR2 is FVKESK in the germline V gene. The DNA for the CDR3 is TGTGCCAGCAGCCGAAGGTACCTCGGGGAGCAGTACTTC. Protein sequence: CASSRRYLGEQYF.

For this clonotype: A much bigger clone sits one base away, suggesting this may be a read error. V usage is TRBV12-3 or TRBV12-4 and J usage is TRBJ2-3, with 13 bases fitting TRBD2. The CDR3 has 17 residues. CDR3 residues: CTSSLDTSGRAADTQYF. The CDR3 DNA follows: TGTACCAGCAGTCTCGATACTAGCGGGAGGGCCGCAGATACGCAGTATTTT.

This clonotype was seen a handful of times. The J gene is TRBJ2-7, the V gene TRBV7-2, with D possibly being TRBD1 (6 bases). Germline V gene lookup returns CDR1 SGHTA and CDR2 FQGNSA. Between the trimmed V and J ends, which lost 1 base and 5 bases, there was a span of 15 bases. The CDR3 is 15 residues long. Here the CDR3 reads CASSLVAGVEDEQYF. DNA for the CDR3: TGTGCCAGCAGCTTAGTAGCAGGGGTGGAGGACGAGCAGTACTTC.

This clonotype was recorded many times. This sequence joins TRBV4-3 and TRBJ1-6, with TRBD1 as a possible D gene (6 bases). The germline V and J ends were trimmed by 4 bases and 7 bases, with 26 bases remaining between them. In germline, CDR1 is LGHNA, CDR2 YSLEER. The CDR3 length is 19 residues. The CDR3 protein is CASSLTLRDTGGLNSPLHF. The CDR3 DNA is TGCGCCAGCAGCCTTACCCTACGGGACACGGGAGGTTTGAATTCACCCCTCCACTTT.

This clonotype has a count of ten or more. This chain links TRBV4-1 with TRBJ1-3; TRBD1 might be the D (6 bases). V lost 5 bases and J lost 0, with 11 bases in between. CDR1 and CDR2 from the germline V gene are MGHRA and YSYEKL. The CDR3 runs to 15 residues. This CDR3 is CASSATGNSGNTIYF. The CDR3 region has the DNA TGCGCCAGCAGCGCCACAGGGAACTCTGGAAACACCATATATTTT.

This clonotype was recorded many times. The chain joins TRBV2 to TRBJ2-1, with D hard to call. V was clipped by 10 bases and J by 0 bases, with 16 bases between them. CDR3 length: 15 amino acids. Germline assignment: CDR1 SNHLY and CDR2 FYNNEI. CDR3 in amino acids: CATLRAASSYNEQFF. The CDR3 DNA is TGTGCCACCTTACGGGCTGCTAGCTCCTACAATGAGCAGTTCTTC.

V usage is TRBV5-1 and J usage is TRBJ2-6, with TRBD1 matching over 10 bases. Germline V gene lookup returns CDR1 SGHRS and CDR2 YFSETQ. This CDR3 has 16 amino acids. Germline trimming cut 4 bases from V and 1 base from J; bases unmatched to any gene: 2. DNA of the CDR3: TGCGCCAGCAGCGAGGACAGGGGGTCTGGGGCCAACGTCCTGACTTTC. It codes for CASSEDRGSGANVLTF.

This clonotype came up many times. In DNA form, the CDR3 reads TGCAGCGTTGAGGGACAGACAGATACGCAGTATTTT. Amino acid sequence: CSVEGQTDTQYF. The V and J genes are TRBV29-1 and TRBJ2-3; 7 nucleotides align to TRBD1. This CDR3 is built from 12 residues. With V trimmed by 3 bases and J by 3 bases, 0 bases remained unmatched. Germline values: CDR1 SQVTM, CDR2 ANQGSEA.

The V gene is TRBV4-2, the J gene TRBJ2-1, with 16 nucleotides matching TRBD2. There are 17 residues in the CDR3. Germline CDR1 LGHNA, CDR2 YNFKEQ. V lost 2 bases and J lost 5; bases outside the gene matches: 3. CDR3 bases: TGTGCCAGCAGCCAACTGGGGACTAGCGGGGGGGACAATGAGCAGTTCTTC. Protein: CASSQLGTSGGDNEQFF.

The V call is TRBV20-1, the J call TRBJ2-6, with a tentative D call TRBD1 (6 bases). Per the germline V gene, CDR1 is DFQATT and CDR2 is SNEGSKA (reference sequence). CDR3 length equals 15 residues. V lost 4 bases, J lost 1 base, and 11 bases lay in between. The CDR3 DNA reads TGCAGTGCTACCTCAGGGGCATCTGGGGCCAACGTCCTGACTTTC. The encoded protein is CSATSGASGANVLTF.

This clonotype appeared a few times. The CDR3 loop reads CSVGGIGYGYTF. The DNA of the CDR3 is TGCAGCGTTGGGGGGATCGGGTATGGCTACACCTTC. V gene TRBV29-1 combines with J gene TRBJ1-2; possibly TRBD1 for D (5 bases). This CDR3 region has 12 residues. The V gene lost 4 bases and the J gene lost 5 bases, with 11 bases spanning the gap. Germline CDR1 reads SQVTM; CDR2 reads ANQGSEA.

J is TRBJ1-4 and V is TRBV23-1, with D unresolved. TRBV23-1 is recorded as an ORF, its role being uncertain. The CDR3 is 15 residues long. Trimming stripped 0 bases from V and 6 bases from J, with 11 bases between. CDR3 residues: CASSQSPGSHEKLFF. CDR3 nucleotide sequence: TGCGCCAGCAGTCAATCCCCGGGGAGCCATGAAAAACTGTTTTTT.

The chain has TRBV7-9 and TRBJ1-2; the match to TRBD1 covers 9 bases. The length of the CDR3 is 14 residues. CDR1 is SEHNR and CDR2 is FQNEAQ in the germline V gene (reference sequence). The junction had 5 bases not matched to a gene; V was cut back by 1 base and J by 8 bases. The DNA of the CDR3 is TGTGCCAGCAGCTTAGGGGGGACAGGGCTCGGCTACACCTTC. This gives the protein CASSLGGTGLGYTF. The full variable domain, in which reference TRBV7-9 and TRBJ1-2 provide the parts outside the CDR3, is DTGVSQNPRHKITKRGQNVTFRCDPISEHNRLYWYRQTLGQGPEFLTYFQNEAQLEKSRLLSDRFSAERPKGSFSTLEIQRTEQGDSAMYLCASSLGGTGLGYTFGSGTRLTVV.

The chain has TRBV19 and TRBJ2-2; no firm D call. Germline CDR1 is LNHDA and CDR2 is SQIVND (reference sequence). The CDR3 sequence is 12 residues long. The V and J ends lost 6 bases and 7 bases respectively, with 9 bases between them. CDR3 sequence: CASSPLHGELFF. The CDR3 DNA sequence: TGTGCCAGTAGCCCTCTCCACGGGGAGCTGTTTTTT.

The chain joins TRBV20-1 to TRBJ1-6, with 9 nucleotides matching TRBD1. CDR1 DFQATT and CDR2 SNEGSKA come from the germline V gene (reference sequence). The CDR3 consists of 18 residues. The trim removed 1 base at V and 2 bases at J, leaving 9 bases unmatched. CDR3 in DNA: TGCAGTGCTAGAGTCCACGGGGACAGGGTCCCCTATAATTCACCCCTCCACTTT. Its translation: CSARVHGDRVPYNSPLHF.

The V gene is TRBV6-5, the J gene TRBJ1-6, with 7 positions matching TRBD1. Per the germline V gene, CDR1 is MNHEY and CDR2 is SVGAGI. CDR3 length: 14 residues. V trimming: 4 bases; J trimming: 8 bases; junction bases outside the gene matches: 5. In nucleotides, the CDR3 is TGTGCCAGCAGTTTACAGGGGAAGGATTCACCCCTCCACTTT. This translates into CASSLQGKDSPLHF.

The chain carries TRBV20-1 and TRBJ2-7; no reliable D call. CDR3 length: 17 amino acids. Germline CDR1 reads DFQATT; CDR2 reads SNEGSKA (reference sequence). The V end was cut by 0 bases, the J end by 4 bases, with 22 bases between. Here the CDR3 reads CSARDRFPDLRAYEQYF. The CDR3 coding sequence is TGCAGTGCTAGAGATCGATTTCCGGACCTAAGGGCTTACGAGCAGTACTTC.

This chain links TRBV12-3 or TRBV12-4 with TRBJ2-5, with a possible D match to TRBD2 (6 bases). CDR3 length equals 13 residues. The ends were cut back, 7 bases at V and 5 bases at J, with 14 bases in the middle. The CDR3 nucleotides read TGTGCCAGCACCGCCACTAGCAGGGAGACCCAGTACTTC. Translating gives CASTATSRETQYF.

The chain uses TRBV7-2 and TRBJ1-1; D may be TRBD1 (6 bases). Trimming took off 5 bases at V and 5 bases at J, with 15 bases between the two ends. This CDR3 is 14 amino acids long. The germline V gene has CDR1 SGHTA and CDR2 FQGNSA. The CDR3 sequence: CASSEGGGATEAFF. DNA for the CDR3: TGTGCCAGCAGCGAGGGGGGTGGGGCGACTGAAGCTTTCTTT. The full variable domain, its missing parts supplied by reference TRBV7-2 and TRBJ1-1, is GAGVSQSPSNKVTEKGKDVELRCDPISGHTALYWYRQSLGQGLEFLIYFQGNSAPDKSGLPSDRFSAERTGGSVSTLTIQRTQQEDSAVYLCASSEGGGATEAFFGQGTRLTVV.

V is TRBV29-1 and J is TRBJ2-2, with D unresolved. Germline V gene sequence: CDR1 SQVTM, CDR2 ANQGSEA. Trimming took off 5 bases at V and 4 bases at J, with 17 bases between the two ends. CDR3 length: 15 amino acids. CDR3 nucleotide sequence: TGCAGCGTTCAATTTGGTACACGAGGCACCGGGGAGCTGTTTTTT. This translates into CSVQFGTRGTGELFF.